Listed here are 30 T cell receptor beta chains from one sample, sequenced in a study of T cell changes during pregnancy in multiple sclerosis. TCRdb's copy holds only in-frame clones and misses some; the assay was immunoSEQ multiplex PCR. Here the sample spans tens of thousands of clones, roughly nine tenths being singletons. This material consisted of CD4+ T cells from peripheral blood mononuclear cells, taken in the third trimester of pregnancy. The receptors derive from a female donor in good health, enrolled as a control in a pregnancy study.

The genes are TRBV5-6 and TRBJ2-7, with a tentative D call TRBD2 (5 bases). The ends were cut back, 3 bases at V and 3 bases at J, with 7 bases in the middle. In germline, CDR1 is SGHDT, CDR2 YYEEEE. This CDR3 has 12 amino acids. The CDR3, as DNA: TGTGCCAGCAGCTCCACTAGCTACGAGCAGTACTTC. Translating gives CASSSTSYEQYF. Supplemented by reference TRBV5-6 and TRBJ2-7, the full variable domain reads DAGVTQSPTHLIKTRGQQVTLRCSPKSGHDTVSWYQQALGQGPQFIFQYYEEEERQRGNFPDRFSGHQFPNYSSELNVNALLLGDSALYLCASSSTSYEQYFGPGTRLTVT.

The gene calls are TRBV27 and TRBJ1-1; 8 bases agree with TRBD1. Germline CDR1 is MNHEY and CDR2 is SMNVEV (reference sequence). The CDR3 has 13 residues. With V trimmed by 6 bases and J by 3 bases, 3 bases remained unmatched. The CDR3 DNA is TGTGCCAGCAGGAAACAGGGGGACACTGAAGCTTTCTTT. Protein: CASRKQGDTEAFF.

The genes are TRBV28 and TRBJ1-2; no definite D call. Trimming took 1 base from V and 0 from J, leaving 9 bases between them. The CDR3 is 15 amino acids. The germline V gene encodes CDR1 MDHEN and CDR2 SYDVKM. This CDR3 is CASSLLTGSNYGYTF. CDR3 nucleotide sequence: TGTGCCAGCAGTTTATTAACCGGGTCTAACTATGGCTACACCTTC.

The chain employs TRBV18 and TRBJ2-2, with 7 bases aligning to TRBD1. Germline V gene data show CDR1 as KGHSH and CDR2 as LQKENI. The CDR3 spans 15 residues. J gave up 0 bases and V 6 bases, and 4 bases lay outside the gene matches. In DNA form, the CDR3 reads TGTGCCAGCTCGCCAGGACAGGCGAACACCGGGGAGCTGTTTTTT. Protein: CASSPGQANTGELFF. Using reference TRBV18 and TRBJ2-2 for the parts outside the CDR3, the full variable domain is NAGVMQNPRHLVRRRGQEARLRCSPMKGHSHVYWYRQLPEEGLKFMVYLQKENIIDESGMPKERFSAEFPKEGPSILRIQQVVRGDSAAYFCASSPGQANTGELFFGEGSRLTVL.

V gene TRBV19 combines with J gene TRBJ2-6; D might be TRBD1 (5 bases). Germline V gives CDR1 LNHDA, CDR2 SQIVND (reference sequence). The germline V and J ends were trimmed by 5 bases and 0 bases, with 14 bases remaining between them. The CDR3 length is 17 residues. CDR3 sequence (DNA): TGTGCCAGTAGTCGGTCAGGGTCGAGCTCTGGGGCCAACGTCCTGACTTTC. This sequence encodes CASSRSGSSSGANVLTF.

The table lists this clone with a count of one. The CDR3 sequence: CASGLETGMQFF. The CDR3 region has the DNA TGTGCTAGTGGTTTGGAGACAGGAATGCAGTTCTTC. The chain carries TRBV12-5 and TRBJ2-1, with D possibly matching TRBD1 (6 bases). The CDR3 sequence is 12 residues long. Germline CDR1 is LGHNT and CDR2 is FRNRAP. The ends were cut back, 1 base at V and 12 bases at J, with 10 bases in the middle.

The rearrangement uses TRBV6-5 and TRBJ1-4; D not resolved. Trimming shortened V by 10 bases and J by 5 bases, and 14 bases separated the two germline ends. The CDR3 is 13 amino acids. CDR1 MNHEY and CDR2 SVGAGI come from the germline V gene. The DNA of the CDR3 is TGTGCCACCTCTCGGACGGGGAATGAAAAACTGTTTTTT. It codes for CATSRTGNEKLFF.

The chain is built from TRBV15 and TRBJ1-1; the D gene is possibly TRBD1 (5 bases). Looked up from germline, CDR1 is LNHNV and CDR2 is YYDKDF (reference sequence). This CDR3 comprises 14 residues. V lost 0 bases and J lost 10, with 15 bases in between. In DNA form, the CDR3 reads TGTGCCACCAGCAGAGAACAGGTTGGTTTGGTAGCTTTCTTT. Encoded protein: CATSREQVGLVAFF.

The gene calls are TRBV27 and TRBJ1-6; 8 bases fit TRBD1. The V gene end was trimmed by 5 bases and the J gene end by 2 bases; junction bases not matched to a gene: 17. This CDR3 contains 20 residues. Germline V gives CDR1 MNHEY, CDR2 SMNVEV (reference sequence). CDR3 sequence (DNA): TGTGCCAGCAGTCCGACCCCAGGGGGCCCGGTGGGCACCTATAATTCACCCCTCCACTTT. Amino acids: CASSPTPGGPVGTYNSPLHF.

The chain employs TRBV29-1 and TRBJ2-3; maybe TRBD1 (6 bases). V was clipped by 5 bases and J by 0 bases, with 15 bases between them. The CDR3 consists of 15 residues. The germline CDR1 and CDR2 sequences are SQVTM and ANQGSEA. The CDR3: CSVQAGGLSTDTQYF. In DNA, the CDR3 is TGCAGCGTTCAGGCTGGGGGCCTTAGCACAGATACGCAGTATTTT.

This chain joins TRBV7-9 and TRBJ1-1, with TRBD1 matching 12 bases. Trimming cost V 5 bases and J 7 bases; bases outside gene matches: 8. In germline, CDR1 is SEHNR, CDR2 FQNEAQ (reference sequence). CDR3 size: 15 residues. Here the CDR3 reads CASSKGQGARGEAFF. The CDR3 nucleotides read TGTGCCAGCAGCAAGGGACAGGGGGCGCGTGGTGAAGCTTTCTTT.

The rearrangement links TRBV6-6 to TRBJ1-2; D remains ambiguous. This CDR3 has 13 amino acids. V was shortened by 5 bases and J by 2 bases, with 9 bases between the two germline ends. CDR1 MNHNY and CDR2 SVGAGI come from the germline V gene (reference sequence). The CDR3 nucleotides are TGTGCCAGCAGTCGAAGGGAGAACTATGGCTACACCTTC. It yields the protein CASSRRENYGYTF.

The CDR3 reads CASRSRAYQPQHF. The CDR3 bases are TGTGCCAGTAGATCCAGGGCCTATCAGCCCCAGCATTTT. This chain uses TRBV19 with TRBJ1-5, with D possibly TRBD1 on 5 matching bases. CDR1 and CDR2 (germline): LNHDA, SQIVND (reference sequence). The CDR3 totals 13 residues. Deletions cut 6 bases from V and 5 bases from J, with 11 bases between.

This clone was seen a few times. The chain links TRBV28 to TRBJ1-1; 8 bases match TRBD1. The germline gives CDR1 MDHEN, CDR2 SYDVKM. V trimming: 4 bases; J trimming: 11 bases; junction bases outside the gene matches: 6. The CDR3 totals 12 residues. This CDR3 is CASSYLHRGAFF. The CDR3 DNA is TGTGCCAGCAGTTATTTGCACAGGGGGGCTTTCTTT.

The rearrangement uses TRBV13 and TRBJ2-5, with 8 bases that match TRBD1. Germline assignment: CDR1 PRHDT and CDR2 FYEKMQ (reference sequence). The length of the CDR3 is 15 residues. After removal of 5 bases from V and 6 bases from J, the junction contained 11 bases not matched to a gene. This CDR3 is CASSLKTGVGKTQYF. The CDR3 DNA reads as TGTGCCAGCAGCCTCAAGACAGGGGTAGGAAAGACCCAGTACTTC.

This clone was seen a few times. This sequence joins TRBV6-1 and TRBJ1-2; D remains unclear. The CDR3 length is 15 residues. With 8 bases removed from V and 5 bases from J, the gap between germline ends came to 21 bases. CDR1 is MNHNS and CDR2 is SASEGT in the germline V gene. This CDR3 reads CASQSRVSGRYGYTF. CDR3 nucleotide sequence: TGTGCCAGCCAATCGAGGGTCTCTGGGAGGTATGGCTACACCTTC.

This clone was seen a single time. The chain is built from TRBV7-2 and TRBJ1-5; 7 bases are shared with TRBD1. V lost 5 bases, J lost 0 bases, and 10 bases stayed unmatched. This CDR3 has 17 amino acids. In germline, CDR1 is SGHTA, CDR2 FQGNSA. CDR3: CASSPLAGQISNQPQHF. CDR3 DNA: TGTGCCAGCAGCCCCCTCGCGGGACAGATTAGCAATCAGCCCCAGCATTTT. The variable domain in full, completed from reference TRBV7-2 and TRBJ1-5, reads GAGVSQSPSNKVTEKGKDVELRCDPISGHTALYWYRQSLGQGLEFLIYFQGNSAPDKSGLPSDRFSAERTGGSVSTLTIQRTQQEDSAVYLCASSPLAGQISNQPQHFGDGTRLSIL.

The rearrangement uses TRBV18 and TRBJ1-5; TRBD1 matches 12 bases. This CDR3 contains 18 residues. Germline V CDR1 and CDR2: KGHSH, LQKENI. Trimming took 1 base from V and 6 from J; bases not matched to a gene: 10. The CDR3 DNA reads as TGTGCCAGCTCACCACTGGACCCCGGGACAGGGGGCTTTCAGCCCCAGCATTTT. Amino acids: CASSPLDPGTGGFQPQHF.

CDR3 region: CASTEIGTGDNEQFF. The DNA for the CDR3 is TGCGCCAGTACCGAAATCGGGACGGGAGACAATGAGCAGTTCTTC. The chain recombines TRBV5-1 with TRBJ2-1; weak D call: TRBD2 (6 bases). The V end was cut by 8 bases, the J end by 5 bases, with 20 bases between. The germline gives CDR1 SGHRS, CDR2 YFSETQ. The CDR3 has 15 residues.

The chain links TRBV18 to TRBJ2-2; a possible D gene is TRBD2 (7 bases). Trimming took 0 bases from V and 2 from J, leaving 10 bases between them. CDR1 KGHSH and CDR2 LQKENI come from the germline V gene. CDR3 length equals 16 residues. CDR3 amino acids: CASSPPGGPNTGELFF. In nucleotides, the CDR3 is TGTGCCAGCTCACCACCCGGGGGGCCCAACACCGGGGAGCTGTTTTTT.

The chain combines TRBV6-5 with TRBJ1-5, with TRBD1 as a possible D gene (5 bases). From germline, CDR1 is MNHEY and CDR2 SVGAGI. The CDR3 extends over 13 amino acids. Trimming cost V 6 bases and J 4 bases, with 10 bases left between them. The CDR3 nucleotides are TGTGCCAGCAGACCTCGACAGAATCAGCCCCAGCATTTT. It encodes CASRPRQNQPQHF.

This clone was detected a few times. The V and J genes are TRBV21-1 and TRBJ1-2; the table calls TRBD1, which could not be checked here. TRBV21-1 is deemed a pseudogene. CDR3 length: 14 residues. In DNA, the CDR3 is TGTGCCAGCAGCAAAGCGCAGAACCCCTATGGCTACACCTTC. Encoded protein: CASSKAQNPYGYTF.

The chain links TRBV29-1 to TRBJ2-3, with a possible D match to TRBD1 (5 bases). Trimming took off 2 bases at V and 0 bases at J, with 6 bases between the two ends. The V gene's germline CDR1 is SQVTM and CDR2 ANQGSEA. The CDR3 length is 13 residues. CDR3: CSVENRSTDTQYF. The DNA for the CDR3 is TGCAGCGTTGAAAACAGGAGCACAGATACGCAGTATTTT.

CDR3 bases: TGTGCCAGCAGCTCCTATCCTAGCGGGAGGGCCAGGGACATTCAGTACTTC. It yields the protein CASSSYPSGRARDIQYF. V gene TRBV11-1 combines with J gene TRBJ2-4; 12 bases agree with TRBD2. Germline V CDR1 and CDR2: SGHAT, FQDESV (reference sequence). With 4 bases clipped from V and 8 bases from J, the junction kept 12 bases outside the gene matches. The CDR3 is 17 amino acids.

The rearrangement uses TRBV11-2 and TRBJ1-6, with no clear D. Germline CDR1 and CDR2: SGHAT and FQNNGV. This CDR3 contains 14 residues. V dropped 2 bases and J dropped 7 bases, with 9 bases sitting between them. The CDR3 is CASSLPTENSPLHF. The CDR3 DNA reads TGTGCCAGCAGCTTACCGACGGAGAATTCACCCCTCCACTTT.

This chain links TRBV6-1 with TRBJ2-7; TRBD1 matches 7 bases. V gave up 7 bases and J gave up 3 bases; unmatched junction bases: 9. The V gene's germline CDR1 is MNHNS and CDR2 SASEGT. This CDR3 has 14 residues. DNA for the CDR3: TGTGCCAGCATGGTAACACAGGGGAGCTACGAGCAGTACTTC. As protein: CASMVTQGSYEQYF.

CDR3: CASIRSGTETQYF. In DNA, the CDR3 is TGTGCCAGCATCCGTAGCGGGACAGAGACCCAGTACTTC. This chain uses TRBV6-5 with TRBJ2-5, with 8 bases fitting TRBD2. The germline V gene has CDR1 MNHEY and CDR2 SVGAGI. CDR3 length equals 13 residues. The V segment lost 7 bases and the J segment 4 bases; nucleotides outside the gene matches: 5.

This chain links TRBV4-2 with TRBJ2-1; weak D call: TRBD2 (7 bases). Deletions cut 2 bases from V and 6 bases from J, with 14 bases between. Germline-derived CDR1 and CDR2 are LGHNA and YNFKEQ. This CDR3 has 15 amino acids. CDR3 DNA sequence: TGTGCCAGCAGCCAACCTGATCGGGGGGCCAATGAGCAGTTCTTC. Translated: CASSQPDRGANEQFF.

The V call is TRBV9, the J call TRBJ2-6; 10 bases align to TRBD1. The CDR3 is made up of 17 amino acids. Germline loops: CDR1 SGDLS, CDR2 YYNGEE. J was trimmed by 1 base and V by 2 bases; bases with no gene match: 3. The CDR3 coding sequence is TGTGCCAGCAGCGTCGGGACAGGGGAATCTGGGGCCAACGTCCTGACTTTC. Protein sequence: CASSVGTGESGANVLTF.

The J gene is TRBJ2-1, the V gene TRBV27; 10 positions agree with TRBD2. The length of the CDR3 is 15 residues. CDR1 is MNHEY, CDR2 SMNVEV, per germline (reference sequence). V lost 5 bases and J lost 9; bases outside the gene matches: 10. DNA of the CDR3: TGTGCCAGCAGTATCGGCCTAGCGGGAGATAGTGAGCAGTTCTTC. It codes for CASSIGLAGDSEQFF.